The entry that follows covers one TCR beta chain sequence. Its antigen remains undetermined. No quality values exist for individual bases; no much larger clone is one base distant. The immunoSEQ Assay was the method used to sequence TCRbeta CDR3 regions. After extraction, genomic DNA underwent amplification by bias-controlled multiplex PCR, followed by high-throughput sequencing. In the original analysis: To quantify the absolute abundance of every unique TCRbeta CDR3 region, sequences were collapsed and filtered. Usable DNA was measured by amplifying reference genes present in all nucleated cells, and TCRbeta template counts were normalized to that usable DNA to estimate T cell fraction. Repertoire TCRs were annotated as SARS-CoV-2-specific when V gene, CDR3 amino acid sequence and J gene were exactly matched to a known reactive TCR set. The reference SARS-CoV-2 TCR set came from MIRA and was filtered for enrichment in COVID-19-positive ImmuneCODE repertoires, removing public or cross-reactive TCRs. Based on the MIRA antigens, annotated TCRs were further analysed at the level of specific ORF or position within ORF. Breadth was defined as the number of annotated unique rearrangements divided by the total number of unique productive rearrangements, and depth was defined as the summed frequency of the annotated unique rearrangements. Group comparisons of TCR breadth used two-sided Wilcoxon rank-sum tests. TCRdb provides this immuneACCESS table in a form limited to in-frame rearrangements. Some clones are lacking; in checked studies, under half of them reflect an unresolved V gene, and why the rest are absent is not known. V and J calls and clone size come straight from that table; D and trimming were deduced from the DNA. The sample data list 300,000 to 350,000 clones, and 90% of these were observed just once. The ten largest clones represent roughly 6% of the sample.

CDR1 is given as KGHSH and CDR2 as LQKENI, both from the germline V gene. There are 14 amino acids in the CDR3, from cysteine to valine inclusive. Of all the DNA, just the CDR3 is kept, 42 bases in frame from base 1. V loses 2 bases, J loses 2 bases, and the germline ends lie 10 bases apart. The entry originates in a study of Ad26.COV2.S vaccination and SARS-CoV-2 variants (dated by TCRdb to about 2021). For context, the study as a whole: Donors in the vaccine arm were drawn from COV1001, a multicentre, randomized, double-blind, placebo-controlled phase I-IIa trial testing Ad26.COV2.S in healthy adults. Ad26.COV2.S was given intramuscularly at 5x10^10 or 1x10^11 viral particles, as a single shot or as two shots 56 days apart. Trial participants were randomized into five groups of five: low-dose or high-dose Ad26.COV2.S given once or twice, or placebo on both occasions. A total of 32 samples were included in the TCR-sequenced set, comprising about 20 Ad26.COV2.S vaccine recipients, 5 placebo recipients and 8 SARS-CoV-2 convalescent individuals. Throughout the experiments and outcome assessment, investigators stayed blinded to trial group allocation. TCRbeta repertoire sequencing was used to assess the specificity and breadth of SARS-CoV-2-reactive T cell receptors after Ad26.COV2.S vaccination.

General study outcomes and caveats: Ad26.COV2.S recipients had higher spike-specific TCR breadth than placebo recipients (P = 0.0014). The authors noted that total T cell responses may have been underestimated by the TCR breadth and depth analyses. Vaccine and placebo recipients had similar non-spike TCR breadth, a finding consistent with the vaccine containing only spike. The study was not powered for comparison of responses between vaccine doses or regimens. After vaccination, substantial breadth of spike-specific CD8+ and CD4+ T cell responses was reported.

This specimen's treatment or condition label, per the study, means: 19 received Ad26.COV2.S at low or high dose, single or two shots; about five received placebo; per-sample allocation not given. For vaccine and placebo recipients, repertoires were sequenced using samples collected on day 63 after the first injection. Between 29 July and 7 August 2020, Cohort 1b enrolled 20 to 30 adults aged 18-55 years at one site in Boston, USA. As a vaccine, Ad26.COV2.S was a replication-incompetent adenovirus type 26 vector that expressed a prefusion-stabilized SARS-CoV-2 spike protein derived from the original Wuhan strain.

The receptor comes from a person between 18 and 65 years old who received the Ad26.COV2.S COVID-19 vaccine or a placebo. The material was peripheral blood, obtained in a trial of Ad26.COV2.S vaccine versus placebo. The receptor chain draws on TRBV18 and TRBJ2-7; the D gene assignment is perhaps TRBD1 or TRBD2, with each matching 5 bases. The CDR3 region: CASSPSGTPYEQYV. The DNA is TGTGCCAGCTCACCATCGGGGACCCCCTACGAGCAGTACGTC.